A selection of T cell receptor beta chains follows, all from one sample in a study of identical twins. One entry per CDR3 protein, called by TCRdb with MiXCR from the 5' RACE reads. The sample has approximately 500,000 distinct CDR3 sequences, 24% seen once. The same data also went into a second study, on T cells expressing NK-cell markers.

The sample comprised CD4+ T cells sorted from blood. The source of these receptors is a woman younger than 30 in good health. CDR3s include the opening cysteine and the closing phenylalanine or tryptophan. D genes are given only for firm matches. Clone sizes are given selectively: once, few, many, or a class where the clone is expanded.

TRBD2,TRBJ2-7,TRBV5-1,-,TGCGCCAGCAGCTTCCTCCAGCGGGAGGTTGGCGAGCAGTACTTC,CASSFLQREVGEQYF
-,TRBJ2-7,TRBV18,-,TGTGCCAGCTCAACCTCGCAGCTCTACGAGCAGTACTTC,CASSTSQLYEQYF
-,TRBJ2-2,TRBV5-1,-,TGCGCCAGCAGCTTAATGAACACCGGGGAGCTGTTTTTT,CASSLMNTGELFF
-,TRBJ2-2,TRBV29-1,few,TGCAGCGCTGGAGGACTATTTAACACCGGGGAGCTGTTTTTT,CSAGGLFNTGELFF
TRBD2,TRBJ2-2,TRBV25-1,many,TGTGCCAGCAGTCCCACCCCCGGGACTAGCGGGAGGGCCTCGTACACCGGGGAGCTGTTTTTT,CASSPTPGTSGRASYTGELFF
-,TRBJ2-5,TRBV7-9,few,TGTGCCAGCAGCGGCAGGGCCCAAGAGACCCAGTACTTC,CASSGRAQETQYF
-,TRBJ2-7,TRBV29-1,-,TGCAGCGTCTATAACAGGGACATCTACGAGCAGTACTTC,CSVYNRDIYEQYF
-,TRBJ1-1,TRBV25-1,-,TGTGCCAGCAGGAAGGCGGATAGGAACACTGAAGCTTTCTTT,CASRKADRNTEAFF
-,TRBJ1-2,TRBV5-1,-,TGCGCCAGCAGCGTGGACAGACCTAACTATGGCTACACCTTC,CASSVDRPNYGYTF
-,TRBJ2-5,TRBV10-3,-,TGTGCCATCAGTGTCGGTCTAGCACAAGAGACCCAGTACTTC,CAISVGLAQETQYF
-,TRBJ2-1,TRBV12-3/TRBV12-4,few,TGTGCCAGCAGCTGGGGACGAGCCCTACAATCGACTTACAATGAGCAGTTCTTC,CASSWGRALQSTYNEQFF
TRBD2,TRBJ2-3,TRBV12-3/TRBV12-4,-,TGTGCCAGCAGTTTTCAGCGGGGGGCCCCTTCTGATACGCAGTATTTT,CASSFQRGAPSDTQYF
-,TRBJ2-7,TRBV21-1,few,TGTGCCAGCAGCAAAATGGGGACAGACTACGAGCAGTACTTC,CASSKMGTDYEQYF
TRBD1,TRBJ1-2,TRBV20-1,-,TGCAGTGCTAGAGATGTCACAGGGGTCGGCTACACCTTC,CSARDVTGVGYTF
-,TRBJ1-5,TRBV3-1,once,TGTGCCAGCAGCCAAGATGGACATAGCAATCAGCCCCAGCATTTT,CASSQDGHSNQPQHF
-,TRBJ2-5,TRBV15,-,TGTGCCACCAGCACGCCGGACAGGGAGGGGACCCAGTACTTC,CATSTPDREGTQYF
TRBD2,TRBJ2-7,TRBV20-1,few,TGCAGTGACTCACTAGCGGGTATTCCATCCGAGCAGTACTTC,CSDSLAGIPSEQYF
TRBD2,TRBJ2-3,TRBV6-1,few,TGTGCCAGCCAAAGTCCCTTCGGGGGGGCTGGGACAGATACGCAGTATTTT,CASQSPFGGAGTDTQYF
TRBD2,TRBJ2-7,TRBV15,-,TGTGCCACCAGCATGCGCAGCGGGGGCTACGAGCAGTACTTC,CATSMRSGGYEQYF
-,TRBJ2-5,TRBV5-1,-,TGCGCCAGCAGCTTCTCATCGGAAGGGTTCCACTTC,CASSFSSEGFHF
TRBD1,TRBJ2-1,TRBV29-1,-,TGCAGCGCTGAGACAGGGGCCAATGAGCAGTTCTTC,CSAETGANEQFF
-,TRBJ2-3,TRBV20-1,-,TGCAGTGCTGTCAAACGCACAGATACGCAGTATTTT,CSAVKRTDTQYF
-,TRBJ1-2,TRBV12-3/TRBV12-4,-,TGTGCCAGCAGTTTGCGGAAAGGGGGAAATGGCTACACCTTC,CASSLRKGGNGYTF
TRBD2,TRBJ2-3,TRBV29-1,-,TGCAGCGTGGGGCGGGGGGCCCCGACGCAGTATTTT,CSVGRGAPTQYF
-,TRBJ2-1,TRBV6-2/TRBV6-3,-,TGTGCCAGCAGTTACTTAACCGCGGGAGAGCAGTTCTTC,CASSYLTAGEQFF
-,TRBJ2-3,TRBV12-3/TRBV12-4,few,TGTGCCAGCAGCCCTCCGCAAGCGGATAACACAGATACGCAGTATTTT,CASSPPQADNTDTQYF
-,TRBJ2-7,TRBV6-5,-,TGTGCCAGCAGTTATAGGGTCTCCTACGAGCAGTACTTC,CASSYRVSYEQYF